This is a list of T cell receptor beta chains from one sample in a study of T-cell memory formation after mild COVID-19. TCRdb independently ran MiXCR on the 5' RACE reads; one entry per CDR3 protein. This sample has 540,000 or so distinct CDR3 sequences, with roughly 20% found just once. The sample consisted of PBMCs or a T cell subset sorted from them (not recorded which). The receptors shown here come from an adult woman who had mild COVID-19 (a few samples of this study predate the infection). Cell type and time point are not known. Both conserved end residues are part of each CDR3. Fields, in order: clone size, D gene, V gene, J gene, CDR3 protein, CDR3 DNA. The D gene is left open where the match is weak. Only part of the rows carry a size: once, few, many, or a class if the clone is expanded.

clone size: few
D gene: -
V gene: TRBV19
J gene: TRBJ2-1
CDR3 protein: CASSIVKGPYYNEQFF
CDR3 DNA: TGTGCCAGTAGTATCGTGAAGGGTCCCTACTACAATGAGCAGTTCTTC

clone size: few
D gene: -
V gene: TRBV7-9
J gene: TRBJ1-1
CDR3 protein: CASSSPNKNTEAFF
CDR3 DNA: TGTGCCAGCAGCTCTCCGAACAAGAACACTGAAGCTTTCTTT

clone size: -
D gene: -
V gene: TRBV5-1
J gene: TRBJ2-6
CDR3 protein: CASSSSTGGGANVLTF
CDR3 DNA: TGCGCCAGCAGCTCCTCGACAGGTGGGGGGGCCAACGTCCTGACTTTC

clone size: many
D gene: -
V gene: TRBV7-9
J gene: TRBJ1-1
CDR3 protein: CASSSGAEAFF
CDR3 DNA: TGTGCCAGCAGCTCGGGGGCTGAAGCTTTCTTT

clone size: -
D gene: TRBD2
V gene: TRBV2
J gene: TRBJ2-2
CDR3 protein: CASSSLAGGVTGELFF
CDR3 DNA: TGTGCCAGCAGTTCACTAGCGGGGGGCGTCACCGGGGAGCTGTTTTTT

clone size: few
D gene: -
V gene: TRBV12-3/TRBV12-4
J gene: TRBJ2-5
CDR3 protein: CASSLTGLVVETQYF
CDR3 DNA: TGTGCCAGCAGTTTAACGGGCCTCGTCGTGGAGACCCAGTACTTC

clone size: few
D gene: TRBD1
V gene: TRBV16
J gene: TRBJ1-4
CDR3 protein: CASSRTAGTGNEKLFF
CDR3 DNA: TGTGCCAGCAGCCGTACAGCCGGGACAGGGAATGAAAAACTGTTTTTT

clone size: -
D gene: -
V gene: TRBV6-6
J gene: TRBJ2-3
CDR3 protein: CASSYSGSSMDTQYF
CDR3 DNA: TGTGCCAGCAGTTACTCGGGGAGCAGTATGGATACGCAGTATTTT

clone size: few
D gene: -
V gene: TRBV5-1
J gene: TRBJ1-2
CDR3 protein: CASSLAARSGYTF
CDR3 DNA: TGCGCCAGCAGCTTGGCAGCACGTTCGGGCTACACCTTC

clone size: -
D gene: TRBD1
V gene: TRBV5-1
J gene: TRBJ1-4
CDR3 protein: CASSLGTGFNEKLFF
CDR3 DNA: TGCGCCAGCAGCTTAGGGACAGGCTTTAATGAAAAACTGTTTTTT

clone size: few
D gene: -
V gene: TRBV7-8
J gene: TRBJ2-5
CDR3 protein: CASSLQAGRETQYF
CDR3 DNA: TGTGCCAGCAGCCTCCAGGCGGGGAGGGAGACCCAGTACTTC

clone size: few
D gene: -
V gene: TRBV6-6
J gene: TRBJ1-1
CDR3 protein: CASSYNHGGGEAFF
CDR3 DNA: TGTGCCAGCAGTTACAACCACGGAGGGGGTGAAGCTTTCTTT

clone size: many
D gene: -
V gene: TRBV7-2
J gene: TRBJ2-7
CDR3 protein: CASSYEGTTPRQYF
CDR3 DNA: TGTGCCAGCAGCTACGAGGGGACCACCCCTCGGCAGTACTTC

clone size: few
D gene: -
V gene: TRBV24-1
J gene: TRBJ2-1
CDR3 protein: CATSDFGLPSSYNEQFF
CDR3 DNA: TGTGCCACCAGTGATTTTGGACTACCGAGCTCCTACAATGAGCAGTTCTTC

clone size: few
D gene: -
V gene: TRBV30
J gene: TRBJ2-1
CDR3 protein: CASYNNEQFF
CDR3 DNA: TGTGCCTCCTATAACAATGAGCAGTTCTTC

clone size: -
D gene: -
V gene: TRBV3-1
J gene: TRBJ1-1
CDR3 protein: CASSHRQIMNTEAFF
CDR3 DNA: TGTGCCAGCAGCCATCGACAGATTATGAACACTGAAGCTTTCTTT

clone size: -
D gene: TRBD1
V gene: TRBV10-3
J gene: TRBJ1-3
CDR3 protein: CAISEPGTGSGNTIYF
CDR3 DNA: TGTGCCATCAGTGAGCCGGGGACAGGCTCTGGAAACACCATATATTTT

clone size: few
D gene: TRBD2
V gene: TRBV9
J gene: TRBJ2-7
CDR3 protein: CASSSTGTSGAEQYF
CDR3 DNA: TGTGCCAGCAGCTCAACCGGGACTAGCGGGGCCGAGCAGTACTTC

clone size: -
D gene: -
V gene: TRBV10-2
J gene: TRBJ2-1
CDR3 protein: CASNGGTTYNEQFF
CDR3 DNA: TGCGCCAGCAACGGCGGGACAACCTACAATGAGCAGTTCTTC

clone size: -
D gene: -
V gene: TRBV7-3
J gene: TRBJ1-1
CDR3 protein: CASSLSQNTEAFF
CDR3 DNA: TGTGCCAGCAGCTTATCACAGAACACTGAAGCTTTCTTT

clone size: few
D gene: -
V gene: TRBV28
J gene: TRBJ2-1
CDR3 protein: CASDSAGTRDFNEQFF
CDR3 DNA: TGTGCCAGCGATTCCGCAGGTACCAGGGACTTCAATGAGCAGTTCTTC

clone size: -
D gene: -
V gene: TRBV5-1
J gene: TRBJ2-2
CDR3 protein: CASRQSGTVNTGELFF
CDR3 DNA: TGCGCCAGCAGACAAAGCGGGACAGTGAACACCGGGGAGCTGTTTTTT

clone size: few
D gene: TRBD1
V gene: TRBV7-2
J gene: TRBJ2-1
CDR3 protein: CASSSLGTAGEQFF
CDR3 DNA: TGTGCCAGCAGCTCACTCGGGACAGCCGGAGAGCAGTTCTTC

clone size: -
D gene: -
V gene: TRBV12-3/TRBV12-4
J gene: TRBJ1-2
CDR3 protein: CASSLAGPYGYTF
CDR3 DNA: TGTGCCAGCAGTTTGGCGGGGCCATATGGCTACACCTTC

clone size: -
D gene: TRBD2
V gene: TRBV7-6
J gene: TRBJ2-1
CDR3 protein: CASSLEDGTRQFF
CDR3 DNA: TGTGCCAGCAGCTTAGAGGACGGGACTAGACAGTTCTTC

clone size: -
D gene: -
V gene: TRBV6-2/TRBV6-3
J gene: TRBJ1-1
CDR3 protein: CASSLSLMYQGDGTEAFF
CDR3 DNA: TGTGCCAGCAGCCTGAGCCTAATGTATCAGGGCGACGGCACTGAAGCTTTCTTT

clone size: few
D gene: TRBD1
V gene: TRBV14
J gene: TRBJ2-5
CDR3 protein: CASSPGTGAVGETQYF
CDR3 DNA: TGTGCCAGCAGCCCCGGGACAGGCGCGGTCGGGGAGACCCAGTACTTC

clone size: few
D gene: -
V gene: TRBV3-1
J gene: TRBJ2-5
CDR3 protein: CASSEGLLAFQETQYF
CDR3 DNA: TGTGCCAGCAGCGAAGGGCTTCTTGCCTTTCAAGAGACCCAGTACTTC

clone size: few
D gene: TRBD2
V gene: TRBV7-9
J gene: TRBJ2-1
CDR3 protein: CASSLFRTSTYNEQFF
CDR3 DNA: TGTGCCAGCAGCTTATTCCGGACTAGCACGTACAATGAGCAGTTCTTC

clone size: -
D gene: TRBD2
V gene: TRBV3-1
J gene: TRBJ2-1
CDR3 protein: CASSRTSGSNEQFF
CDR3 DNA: TGTGCCAGCAGCCGTACTAGCGGGAGTAATGAGCAGTTCTTC

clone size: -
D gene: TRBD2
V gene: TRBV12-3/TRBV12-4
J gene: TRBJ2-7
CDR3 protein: CASSGLAGFYEQYF
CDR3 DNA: TGTGCCAGCAGTGGACTAGCGGGGTTCTACGAGCAGTACTTC

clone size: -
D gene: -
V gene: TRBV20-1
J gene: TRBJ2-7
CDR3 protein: CSARRPDGYEQYF
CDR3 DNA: TGCAGTGCTAGACGACCGGACGGCTACGAGCAGTACTTC

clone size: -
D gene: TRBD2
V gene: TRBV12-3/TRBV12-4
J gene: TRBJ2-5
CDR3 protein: CASKRATSGGETQYF
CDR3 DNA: TGTGCCAGCAAAAGGGCGACTAGCGGGGGAGAGACCCAGTACTTC

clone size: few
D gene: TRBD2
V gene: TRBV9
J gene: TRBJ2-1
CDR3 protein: CASSVELDAGGLNEQFF
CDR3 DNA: TGTGCCAGCAGCGTAGAGCTTGATGCGGGGGGGCTCAATGAGCAGTTCTTC

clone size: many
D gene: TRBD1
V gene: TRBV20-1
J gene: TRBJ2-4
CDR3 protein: CSAPPRQGIAKNIQYF
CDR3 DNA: TGCAGTGCTCCGCCCCGACAGGGGATAGCCAAAAACATTCAGTACTTC

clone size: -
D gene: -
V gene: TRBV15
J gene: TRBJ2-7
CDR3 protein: CATSRSDRLAYEQYF
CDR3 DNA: TGTGCCACCAGCAGATCGGACAGACTCGCCTACGAGCAGTACTTC

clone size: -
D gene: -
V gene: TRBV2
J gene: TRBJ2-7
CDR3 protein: CAYEAERASYEQYF
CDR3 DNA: TGTGCCTACGAGGCCGAGCGGGCCTCCTACGAGCAGTACTTC

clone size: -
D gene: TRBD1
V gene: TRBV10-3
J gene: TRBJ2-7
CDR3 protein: CAISESFGQGEPYEQYF
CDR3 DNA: TGTGCCATCAGTGAGTCTTTTGGACAGGGGGAACCATACGAGCAGTACTTC

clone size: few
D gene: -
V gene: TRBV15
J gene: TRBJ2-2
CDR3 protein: CATSRAGAETGELFF
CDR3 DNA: TGTGCCACCAGCAGAGCGGGAGCGGAGACCGGGGAGCTGTTTTTT

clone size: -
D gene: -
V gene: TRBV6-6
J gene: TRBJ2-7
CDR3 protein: CASSYPTGTNYEQYF
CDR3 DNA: TGTGCCAGCAGTTACCCAACCGGGACCAACTACGAGCAGTACTTC

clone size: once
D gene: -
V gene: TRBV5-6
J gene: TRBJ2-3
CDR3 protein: CASSRDHSTDTQYF
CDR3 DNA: TGTGCCAGCAGCAGGGACCATAGCACAGATACGCAGTATTTT